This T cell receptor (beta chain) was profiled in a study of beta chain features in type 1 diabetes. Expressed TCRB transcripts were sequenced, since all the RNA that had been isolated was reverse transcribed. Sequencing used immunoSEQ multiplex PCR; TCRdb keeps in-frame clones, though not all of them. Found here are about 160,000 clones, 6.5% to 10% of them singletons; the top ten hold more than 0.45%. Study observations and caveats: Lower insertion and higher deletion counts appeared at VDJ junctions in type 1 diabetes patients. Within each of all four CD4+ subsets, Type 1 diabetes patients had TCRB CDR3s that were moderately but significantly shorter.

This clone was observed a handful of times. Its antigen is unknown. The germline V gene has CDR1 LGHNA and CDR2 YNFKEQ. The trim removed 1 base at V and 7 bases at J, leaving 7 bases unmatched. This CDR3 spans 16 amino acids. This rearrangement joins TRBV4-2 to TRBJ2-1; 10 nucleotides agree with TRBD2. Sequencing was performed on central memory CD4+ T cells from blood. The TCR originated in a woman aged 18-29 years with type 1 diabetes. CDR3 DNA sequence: TGTGCCAGCAGCCAAGGAGTCAGCGGGAGGGGAAATGAGCAGTTCTTC. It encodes CASSQGVSGRGNEQFF.